Below are 2 T cell receptor beta chains sequenced from a single sample in a study of T cell responses to AZD1222 COVID-19 vaccine. Profiled with immunoSEQ multiplex PCR; TCRdb holds only in-frame clones, not every one. The table shows over 100,000 clones, with roughly nine tenths occurring only once. The material was peripheral blood, obtained on day 0 of AZD1222 vaccination. The receptors originated from an adult in good health.

This clone was detected once. The chain carries TRBV11-2 and TRBJ1-1; the D is unclear. The CDR3 runs to 15 residues. Germline V gene sequence: CDR1 SGHAT, CDR2 FQNNGV. Trimming shortened V by 2 bases and J by 0 bases, and 10 bases separated the two germline ends. The CDR3 DNA is TGTGCCAGCAGCTTATCTAGGAACGTGAACACTGAAGCTTTCTTT. Its protein is CASSLSRNVNTEAFF.

J is TRBJ2-7 and V is TRBV12-3 or TRBV12-4, with 7 bases lining up with TRBD2. The J segment lost 4 bases and the V segment lost 10 bases, leaving 7 bases of the junction unmatched. This CDR3 has 12 amino acids. In DNA form, the CDR3 reads TGTGCCACCTCCTCGGGGGGATACGAGCAGTACTTC. This translates into CATSSGGYEQYF.